These T cell receptor beta chains were read from a single sample in a study of blood T cells in healthy people across ages. One entry per CDR3 protein results from TCRdb running MiXCR on the 5' RACE reads. The sample contains approximately 670,000 distinct CDR3 sequences, approximately 40% of which appear only once. Sequenced: blood. The origin of the receptors is a man at least 80 years old in good health. CDR3s leave out the opening cysteine and the closing phenylalanine or tryptophan.

J,V,CDR3
TRBJ2-3,TRBV12-3/TRBV12-4,ASRWTSDYTDTQY
TRBJ2-1,TRBV4-3,ASSQDGNRMNEQF
TRBJ1-1,TRBV5-4,ASNFGQGNTEAF
TRBJ1-5,TRBV12-3/TRBV12-4,ASSLVGTGDQPQH
TRBJ1-1,TRBV29-1,SVSNTRTEAF
TRBJ2-7,TRBV6-5,ASKTTSGGDGEAQY
TRBJ1-1,TRBV2,ASSEAWNTEAF
TRBJ2-1,TRBV18,ASSPAGANNEQF
TRBJ2-1,TRBV9,ASSRARGGRGEQF
TRBJ2-7,TRBV20-1,SASLASGGYEQY
TRBJ1-4,TRBV6-2/TRBV6-3,ASSYSGATNEKLF
TRBJ2-1,TRBV27,ASSLLGGYRSYNEQF
TRBJ2-5,TRBV13,ASSWGRGETQY
TRBJ2-7,TRBV11-2,ASSLNSVTVSYEQY
TRBJ1-1,TRBV28,ASSLLRGGSRDTEAF
TRBJ1-4,TRBV7-2,ASSNQGGTNEKLF
TRBJ1-2,TRBV4-3,ASSPRYAGTGHGYT
TRBJ2-1,TRBV4-1,ASSQEWVAGVGYNEQF
TRBJ1-5,TRBV4-3,ASSQAGTGGQPQH
TRBJ2-1,TRBV28,ASSAVTSGQF
TRBJ2-7,TRBV5-1,ASSLVAGNPYEQY
TRBJ2-7,TRBV20-1,SARDFGDEQY
TRBJ1-4,TRBV29-1,SVGEVEKLF
TRBJ1-5,TRBV12-3/TRBV12-4,ACARAGNQPQH
TRBJ1-4,TRBV7-3,ASSLSRTTNEKLF
TRBJ1-2,TRBV10-2,ASSEGQGMYGYT
TRBJ2-4,TRBV14,ASSHLGGQY
TRBJ1-6,TRBV6-5,ASSYRRTEPFSPLH
TRBJ2-4,TRBV29-1,SVAGTGRNIQY
TRBJ1-2,TRBV14,ASSFGQGDGYT
TRBJ1-1,TRBV6-6,ASPPPGQGWNTEAF
TRBJ2-3,TRBV20-1,SANGLAGSPDTQY
TRBJ2-1,TRBV29-1,SVGASGGKETQF
TRBJ2-2,TRBV6-2/TRBV6-3,ATEDPPNTGELF
TRBJ1-1,TRBV18,ASSPDETANTEAF
TRBJ1-1,TRBV7-9,ASSSESRTEAF
TRBJ2-7,TRBV20-1,SAREALGRYEQY
TRBJ2-2,TRBV19,ASSTTRGTGELF
-,TRBV30,AWRPLGGEQY
TRBJ1-5,TRBV7-2,ASSTVGVGQPQH
TRBJ2-7,TRBV7-3,ASSLNPGQSYEQY
TRBJ2-7,TRBV7-2,ASSPRVTSYEQY
TRBJ2-7,TRBV28,ASRMSVVGEQY
TRBJ2-3,TRBV4-3,ASSQDLRVTDTQY
TRBJ1-1,TRBV6-6,ASSPRGRQGTTEAF